This T cell receptor beta chain was recorded in a study of OX40 agonist ivuxolimab in advanced cancers. For the study at large: The study enrolled dose-escalation patients with hepatocellular carcinoma, melanoma, renal cell or head and neck cancer. Three patients, one with hepatocellular carcinoma and two with cutaneous melanoma, achieved partial responses. Whole-study results and caveats: Averaging showed that CD8+ T cells had more expanded clones than CD4+ did. Not determined was the antigen specificity of the expanded peripheral T cells.

The data were produced by immunoSEQ multiplex PCR, yet TCRdb's version contains in-frame clones alone and is incomplete. The data contain 40,000 to 65,000 clones, more than 70% of them seen just once; the ten biggest clones take up approximately 1.5%. With regard to this clone: Its antigen is still unknown.

The sequence derives from an adult with an advanced solid tumor such as melanoma, head and neck, liver or kidney cancer. Sample: CD4+ or CD8+ T cells sorted from blood, taken in a trial of the OX40 agonist ivuxolimab.

Here the CDR3 reads CASSLGTSGYNEQFF. The CDR3 region has the DNA TGCGCCAGCAGCTTGGGGACTAGCGGATACAATGAGCAGTTCTTC. The V and J genes are TRBV5-1 and TRBJ2-1; 10 nucleotides agree with TRBD2. Germline loops: CDR1 SGHRS, CDR2 YFSETQ. V was clipped by 0 bases and J by 4 bases; unmatched bases: 1. The CDR3 sequence is 15 residues long.